These 9 T cell receptor beta chains came from one sample sequenced in a study of cytomegalovirus exposure and HLA in healthy donors (dated by TCRdb to 2017 to 2019). The library was built by means of the immunoSEQ multiplex PCR assay. TCRdb holds this immuneACCESS table with in-frame rearrangements only. Some clones are missing; in checked studies, unresolved V genes explain under half, and the rest has no known cause. For this sample there are fewer than 90,000 clones; roughly 94% appear just once. The ten largest account for approximately 3.6% of the sample. Source material: PBMCs. The source is a woman in her late teens or twenties in good health and CMV-seropositive.

The rearrangement joins TRBV6-6 to TRBJ1-2; no clear D. CDR3 length equals 14 residues. Between the trimmed V and J ends, which lost 2 bases and 10 bases, there was a span of 17 bases. The germline V gene has CDR1 MNHNY and CDR2 SVGAGI (reference sequence). This CDR3 reads CASSYAVEAADYTF. In DNA, the CDR3 is TGTGCCAGCAGTTACGCCGTCGAGGCAGCCGACTACACCTTC.

This chain connects TRBV7-2 to TRBJ1-1, with D possibly TRBD1 on 6 matching bases. The CDR3 sequence is 15 residues long. V shed 5 bases and J shed 0 bases, with 13 bases lying between them. Germline V gene data show CDR1 as SGHTA and CDR2 as FQGNSA. CDR3 sequence (DNA): TGTGCCAGCAGCGATAAGACAGGCCTGAACACTGAAGCTTTCTTT. Amino acids: CASSDKTGLNTEAFF.

This clone was seen only a few times. The gene calls are TRBV9 and TRBJ1-2, with TRBD1 matching over 11 bases. Germline V gene lookup returns CDR1 SGDLS and CDR2 YYNGEE. This CDR3 has 16 residues. The junction had 13 bases not matched to a gene; V was cut back by 4 bases and J by 8 bases. The CDR3 region has the DNA TGTGCCAGCAGCTTACTCCGGGACAGGGGGTCGGGAGGCTACACCTTC. Translating it yields CASSLLRDRGSGGYTF.

V gene TRBV28 combines with J gene TRBJ1-5; 7 nucleotides align to TRBD1. CDR1 is MDHEN and CDR2 is SYDVKM in the germline V gene. The CDR3 runs to 12 residues. Trimming removed 3 bases from V and 8 bases from J; junction bases left unmatched: 1. The DNA of the CDR3 is TGTGCCAGCAGTTTTACAGGGGAGCCCCAGCATTTT. It translates to CASSFTGEPQHF.

This clone was recorded once. The chain employs TRBV7-2 and TRBJ1-5; 7 nucleotides match TRBD1. Germline V gene sequence: CDR1 SGHTA, CDR2 FQGNSA. The CDR3 runs 14 residues. The trim removed 2 bases at V and 6 bases at J, leaving 4 bases unmatched. The chain's CDR3 is CASSLRDSRQPQHF. CDR3 nucleotides: TGTGCCAGCAGCTTACGGGACAGTCGTCAGCCCCAGCATTTT.

This chain joins TRBV7-3 and TRBJ2-1, with a tentative D call TRBD2 (5 bases). Germline CDR1 and CDR2: SGHTA and FQGTGA. This CDR3 contains 11 residues. V lost 4 bases to trimming and J lost 9 bases, with 7 bases between them. The CDR3 loop is CASSSGSEQFF. DNA for the CDR3: TGTGCCAGCAGCTCGGGAAGTGAGCAGTTCTTC.

V and J are TRBV19 and TRBJ2-3; 13 bases are a match to TRBD2. The germline gives CDR1 LNHDA, CDR2 SQIVND (reference sequence). The CDR3 is 15 amino acids. V lost 6 bases and J lost 4; bases outside the gene matches: 4. CDR3 DNA: TGTGCCAGTAGGGGACTAGCGGGGATATCAGATACGCAGTATTTT. This sequence encodes CASRGLAGISDTQYF. The variable domain in full, with the rest retrieved from reference TRBV19 and TRBJ2-3, is DGGITQSPKYLFRKEGQNVTLSCEQNLNHDAMYWYRQDPGQGLRLIYYSQIVNDFQKGDIAEGYSVSREKKESFPLTVTSAQKNPTAFYLCASRGLAGISDTQYFGPGTRLTVL.

This clone occurred once. V and J are TRBV5-1 and TRBJ1-1, with 10 bases that match TRBD1. This CDR3 has 16 residues. V trimming: 4 bases; J trimming: 5 bases; junction bases outside the gene matches: 11. Germline CDR1 and CDR2: SGHRS and YFSETQ. The chain's CDR3 is CASSLQPRTGGTEAFF. DNA of the CDR3: TGCGCCAGCAGCCTACAACCAAGGACAGGGGGGACTGAAGCTTTCTTT.

This chain joins TRBV7-3 and TRBJ2-2, with 8 bases lining up with TRBD2. Germline lookup yields CDR1 SGHTA and CDR2 FQGTGA. V was pared by 2 bases and J by 4 bases, with 9 bases of the junction left unmatched. The CDR3 extends over 17 amino acids. CDR3 region: CASSLPKTSDLTGELFF. As DNA, the CDR3 is TGTGCCAGCAGCTTACCCAAGACTAGCGATCTCACCGGGGAGCTGTTTTTT.